This T cell receptor beta chain was identified in a study of T cell responses to AZD1222 COVID-19 vaccine (dated by TCRdb to the early 2020s). About the study as a whole: A total of about 230 trial participants underwent TCR sequencing, of whom about 210 received two doses of AZD1222 and 26 received two doses of the MenACWY control vaccine. Trial participants were enrolled by age into 18-55, 56-69 and 70-plus year subgroups, with approximately 150, 28 and 58 TCR-sequenced participants respectively. General conclusions and limits of the study: The 56-69-year group was small, and its depth increase did not reach significance, likely because of low power. Conclusions about previously exposed vaccinees are limited, since just 5 to 7 AZD1222 recipients were seropositive for SARS-CoV-2 at baseline. Nearly half of unique spike-specific TCRs reportedly recognized epitopes outside regions mutated in the B.1.351 and B.1.1.7 variants. After two AZD1222 doses, both the breadth and the depth of spike-specific TCRs were significantly higher than at day 0 and than in MenACWY recipients. The whole spike protein was spanned by vaccine-associated CD4 TCRs, and dominant responses were seen in regions 160-218 and 743-854. Participants were mostly white British and included more females than males, and it was suggested by the authors that clonal diversity may have been underestimated. Because no samples from the day 14 peak response were available, repertoires could be characterized only after the peak T cell response.

The CDR3 covers 14 residues, taking in both the cysteine and the phenylalanine. Of all the DNA, just the CDR3 is kept, 42 bases in frame from base 1. V is cut by 5 bases and J by 5 bases, and the space between the germline ends is 15 bases. CDR1 and CDR2, looked up from the germline V gene (reference sequence), are LNHDA and SQIVND. The CDR3 regions of human TCRbeta chains were subjected to immunosequencing. Per the original workflow: TCRs in the repertoires were compared against a reference library of SARS-CoV-2-specific TCRs that had been generated with the MIRA antigen-specificity platform. Breadth was defined as the fraction of unique TCRs that were SARS-CoV-2-associated. Depth was defined as the fraction of total T cells that were SARS-CoV-2-associated. Using the MIRA data, each spike-specific TCR was assigned both to the spike region to which the TCR was reactive and to a CD4 or CD8 class. Log10-transformed breadth and depth values were compared by one-way ANOVA with Sidak's multiple comparisons tests. TCRdb took this table from immuneACCESS and kept in-frame rearrangements with V and J called. Such tables lack part of the clones; where checked against another copy, unresolved V genes explain under half of the gap, and the rest is unexplained. The V and J calls and clone size were taken over from that table, and D and trimming were inferred from the DNA. The sample yields approximately 150,000 clones; around 92% were counted once. Together, the top ten hold roughly 4.4% of the sample.

The time point label, as the study defines it: baseline before first vaccination. The treatment or condition label on this specimen signifies: meningococcal conjugate vaccine given as trial control. Vaccinee samples came from UK trials COV001 and COV002, including a single-blind randomized controlled phase 2/3 trial of AZD1222 (ChAdOx1 nCoV-19) in healthy adults. For TCRbeta chain sequencing, PBMC samples from trial participants were taken at day 0 and at day 28 after the second dose. As to this clone: The clone's antigen remains unknown. No much larger clone exists at a distance of one base, and base qualities are not known.

This sequence was found in an adult in good health. The chain was built from TRBV19 and TRBJ2-5; tentative D gene TRBD2, with 5 bases matching. The source material was peripheral blood, sampled on day 0 of MenACWY control vaccination. The DNA sequence is given as TGTGCCAGTAGTGGTCAGCGGATCGCCGAGACCCAGTACTTC. Protein translation: CASSGQRIAETQYF.